Described below is a single TCR beta chain sequence and its context. This entry belongs to a study of technical replicates of blood from a few donors. This CDR3 spans 16 amino acids. The V end was cut by 4 bases, the J end by 2 bases, with 19 bases between. The V gene's germline CDR1 is SQVTM and CDR2 ANQGSEA. Produced via immunoSEQ multiplex PCR; TCRdb's table is partial and in-frame only. The sample comprises tens of thousands of clones, less than 95% of which are singletons, and less than 0.4% rests with the top ten. Sequencing was done on a sample of T cells isolated from PBMCs. The source of this sequence is a human donor in good health. The chain has TRBV29-1 and TRBJ2-3; TRBD2 might be the D (6 bases). The CDR3 region has the DNA TGCAGCGTTGGCTCCCTTCACTGGCGGGACACAGATACGCAGTATTTT. Protein: CSVGSLHWRDTDTQYF.